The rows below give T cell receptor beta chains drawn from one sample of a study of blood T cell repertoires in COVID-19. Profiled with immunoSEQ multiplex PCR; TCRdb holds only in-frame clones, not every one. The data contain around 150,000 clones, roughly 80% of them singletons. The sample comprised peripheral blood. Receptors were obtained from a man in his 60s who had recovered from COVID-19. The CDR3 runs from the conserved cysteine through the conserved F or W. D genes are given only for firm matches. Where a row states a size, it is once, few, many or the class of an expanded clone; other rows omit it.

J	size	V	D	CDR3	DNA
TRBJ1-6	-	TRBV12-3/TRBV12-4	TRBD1	CATGQGRDSPLHF	TGTGCCACCGGACAGGGTCGGGATTCACCCCTCCACTTT
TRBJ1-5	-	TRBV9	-	CASAPSGGHGQPQHF	TGTGCCAGTGCCCCATCCGGGGGGCACGGGCAGCCCCAGCATTTT
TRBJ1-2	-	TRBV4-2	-	CASSQDPGGSGYTF	TGTGCCAGCAGCCAAGACCCTGGAGGGAGCGGCTACACCTTC
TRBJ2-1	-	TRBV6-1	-	CASSELAAPYNEQFF	TGTGCCAGCAGTGAATTAGCGGCACCCTACAATGAGCAGTTCTTC
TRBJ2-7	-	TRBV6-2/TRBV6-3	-	CASSGTESGQYF	TGTGCCAGCAGTGGGACTGAATCTGGGCAGTACTTC
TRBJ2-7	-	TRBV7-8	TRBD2	CASSLGGGDEQYF	TGTGCCAGCAGCTTAGGCGGGGGGGACGAGCAGTACTTC
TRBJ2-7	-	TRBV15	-	CATSRDFSGRSYEQYF	TGTGCCACCAGCAGAGATTTCTCAGGGCGATCCTACGAGCAGTACTTC
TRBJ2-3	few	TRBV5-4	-	CASSGRGLRTDTQYF	TGTGCCAGCAGCGGACGAGGACTACGCACAGATACGCAGTATTTT
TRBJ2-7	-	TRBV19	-	CASSEAITYEQYF	TGTGCCAGTAGTGAGGCGATTACCTACGAGCAGTACTTC
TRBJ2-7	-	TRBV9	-	CASSVGEHSYEQYF	TGTGCCAGCAGCGTAGGAGAGCACTCCTACGAGCAGTACTTC
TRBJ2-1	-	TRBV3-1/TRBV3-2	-	CASSQGLVTGNEQFF	TGTGCCAGCAGCCAAGGACTGGTTACGGGCAATGAGCAGTTCTTC
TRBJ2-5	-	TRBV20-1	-	CSASDTPAQYF	TGCAGTGCTTCCGATACCCCTGCGCAGTACTTC
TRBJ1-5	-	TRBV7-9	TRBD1	CASSPGTGFNQPQHF	TGTGCCAGCAGCCCGGGGACAGGCTTTAATCAGCCCCAGCATTTT
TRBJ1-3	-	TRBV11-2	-	CASRRLRGRSGNTIYF	TGTGCCAGCAGGCGACTGCGGGGGCGCTCTGGAAACACCATATATTTT
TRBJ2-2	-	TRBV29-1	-	CSVGLGEFTGELFF	TGCAGCGTTGGGTTGGGAGAATTCACCGGGGAGCTGTTTTTT
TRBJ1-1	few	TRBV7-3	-	CASSLQGSLNTEAFF	TGTGCCAGCAGCTTACAGGGATCTCTGAACACTGAAGCTTTCTTT
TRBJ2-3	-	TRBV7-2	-	CASSPPWADTQYF	TGTGCCAGCAGCCCGCCGTGGGCGGATACGCAGTATTTT
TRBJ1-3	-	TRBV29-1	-	CSVGGSGNTIYF	TGCAGCGTGGGAGGCTCTGGAAACACCATATATTTT
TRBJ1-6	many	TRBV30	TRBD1	CAQKQGATYNSPLHF	TGTGCCCAGAAACAGGGGGCGACCTATAATTCACCCCTCCACTTT
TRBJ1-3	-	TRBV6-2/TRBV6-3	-	CASSDAGVRRNTIYF	TGTGCCAGCAGCGACGCGGGGGTTCGGCGGAACACCATATATTTT
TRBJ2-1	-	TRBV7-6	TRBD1	CASSWDRGRYNEQFF	TGTGCCAGCAGCTGGGACAGGGGGCGTTACAATGAGCAGTTCTTC
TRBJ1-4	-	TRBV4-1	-	CASSPPGDEKLFF	TGCGCCAGCAGCCCCCCCGGGGATGAAAAACTGTTTTTT
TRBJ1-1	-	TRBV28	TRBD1	CASSLAGTGGTEAFF	TGTGCCAGCAGTTTGGCCGGGACAGGGGGCACTGAAGCTTTCTTT
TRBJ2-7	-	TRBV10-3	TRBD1	CAISAPGQGFYEQYF	TGTGCCATCAGTGCACCGGGACAGGGGTTCTACGAGCAGTACTTC
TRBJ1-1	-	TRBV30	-	CAWGSAGENTEAFF	TGTGCCTGGGGATCGGCAGGGGAGAACACTGAAGCTTTCTTT
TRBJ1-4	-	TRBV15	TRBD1	CATSRGTGANEKLFF	TGTGCCACCAGCAGAGGGACAGGGGCTAATGAAAAACTGTTTTTT
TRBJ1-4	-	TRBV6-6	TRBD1	CASSSPLDRSNEKLFF	TGTGCCAGCAGTTCCCCCTTGGACAGGTCAAATGAAAAACTGTTTTTT
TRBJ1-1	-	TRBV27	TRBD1	CASSPLVGQGLNTEAFF	TGTGCCAGCAGTCCCCTCGTAGGACAGGGCTTGAACACTGAAGCTTTCTTT
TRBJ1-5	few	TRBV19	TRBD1	CASSSQGAGQPQHF	TGTGCCAGTAGTTCACAGGGGGCTGGTCAGCCCCAGCATTTT
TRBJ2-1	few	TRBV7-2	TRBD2	CAIRLAGVNEQFF	TGTGCCATCAGACTAGCGGGAGTCAATGAGCAGTTCTTC
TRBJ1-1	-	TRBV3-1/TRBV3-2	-	CASSQDSWGHAFF	TGTGCCAGCAGCCAAGATAGTTGGGGGCATGCTTTCTTT
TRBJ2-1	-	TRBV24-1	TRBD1	CATSDGTAYEQFF	TGTGCCACCAGTGACGGGACAGCATATGAGCAGTTCTTC
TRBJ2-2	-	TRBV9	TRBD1	CASSVGQANTGELFF	TGTGCCAGCAGCGTGGGACAGGCAAACACCGGGGAGCTGTTTTTT
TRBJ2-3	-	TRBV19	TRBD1	CASSHRDRGPTDTQYF	TGTGCCAGTAGTCACCGGGACAGGGGTCCCACAGATACGCAGTATTTT
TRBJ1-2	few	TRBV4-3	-	CARGGELGTPF	TGCGCCAGGGGCGGGGAGTTGGGGACCCCCTTC